The 30 T cell receptor beta chains presented below share a single source sample, sequenced in a study of shared clonotypes between healthy human individuals (dated by TCRdb to 2020 to 2022). Library prep was done by the immunoSEQ multiplex PCR assay. The clones in this table, taken by TCRdb from immuneACCESS, are in-frame only. Not every clone is retained; where verified, under half of the shortfall comes from an unresolved V gene, and the cause of the rest is unknown. A total of fewer than 550,000 clones appear in this sample, over 75% of them only once. The top ten clonotypes cover about an eighth of the sample. Sequencing used PBMCs. The receptors stem from a woman aged 40 to 50 in good health. Some clones in this sample may be carry-over from other donors' samples.

The chain is built from TRBV5-1 and TRBJ2-1; tentatively, D is TRBD1 or TRBD2 (6 bases each). The CDR3 covers 14 residues. Germline lookup yields CDR1 SGHRS and CDR2 YFSETQ. Between the trimmed V and J ends, which lost 0 bases and 8 bases, there was a span of 12 bases. The CDR3 nucleotides read TGCGCCAGCAGCTTGGTCCCGGGGGCCGATGAGCAGTTCTTC. It yields the protein CASSLVPGADEQFF.

This clone was counted at least ten times. Here the CDR3 DNA reads TGTGCCAGCAGTTCACAGGGGTTGGAGACCCAGTACTTC. Translating it yields CASSSQGLETQYF. The gene calls are TRBV28 and TRBJ2-5; 7 bases agree with TRBD1. This CDR3 is built from 13 residues. Per the germline V gene, CDR1 is MDHEN and CDR2 is SYDVKM. V lost 4 bases and J lost 5; bases outside the gene matches: 4.

The rearrangement links TRBV5-3 to TRBJ2-7, with D possibly being TRBD1 (7 bases). TRBV5-3 is reported as an ORF; its role is uncertain. The CDR3 is 18 amino acids. V dropped 3 bases and J dropped 0 bases, with 22 bases sitting between them. The CDR3 loop reads CARSWRDNRGQFSYEQYF. CDR3 nucleotides: TGTGCCAGAAGCTGGAGGGACAACAGGGGCCAATTCTCCTACGAGCAGTACTTC.

This clone was counted between two and nine times. This chain connects TRBV9 to TRBJ2-3; D perhaps matches TRBD2 (5 bases). In germline, CDR1 is SGDLS, CDR2 YYNGEE. The V and J ends lost 4 bases and 4 bases respectively, with 16 bases between them. The CDR3 runs to 15 residues. Here the CDR3 DNA reads TGTGCCAGCAGCTCCTCTGACGTCGGGGCAGATACGCAGTATTTT. Its translation: CASSSSDVGADTQYF.

The chain joins TRBV7-2 to TRBJ2-6, with D unclear. Germline loops: CDR1 SGHTA, CDR2 FQGNSA. V was shortened by 4 bases and J by 0 bases, with 7 bases between the two germline ends. The CDR3 has 15 residues. The CDR3, as DNA: TGTGCCAGCAGCTCCACACCCTCTGGGGCCAACGTCCTGACTTTC. Encoded protein: CASSSTPSGANVLTF.

This clone was seen more than once but under ten times. This rearrangement joins TRBV28 to TRBJ1-1; D uncertain. Trimming took 3 bases from V and 3 from J, leaving 5 bases between them. CDR3 length: 12 amino acids. Germline V CDR1 and CDR2: MDHEN, SYDVKM. CDR3 residues: CASSLVDTEAFF. CDR3 sequence (DNA): TGTGCCAGCAGTTTGGTGGACACTGAAGCTTTCTTT.

This clone was observed a handful of times. The chain couples TRBV7-9 to TRBJ2-3, with 13 bases identical to TRBD2. CDR3 size: 16 residues. Germline CDR1 reads SEHNR; CDR2 reads FQNEAQ (reference sequence). The V and J ends lost 5 bases and 6 bases, in that order; junction bases with no gene match: 8. CDR3 DNA sequence: TGTGCCAGCAGCCCCGGGACTAGCGGGATAGGGGATACGCAGTATTTT. It translates to CASSPGTSGIGDTQYF.

V gene TRBV10-3 combines with J gene TRBJ2-7; 9 bases match TRBD1. The V and J ends lost 4 bases and 4 bases, in that order; junction bases with no gene match: 8. Germline lookup yields CDR1 ENHRY and CDR2 SYGVKD. The CDR3 has 15 residues. CDR3 amino acids: CAISGGGQGAYEQYF. The CDR3 DNA follows: TGTGCCATCAGTGGAGGGGGACAGGGTGCTTACGAGCAGTACTTC.

This chain links TRBV25-1 with TRBJ2-2; no definite D call. CDR3 length: 15 residues. Germline V gives CDR1 MGHDK, CDR2 SYGVNS. Deletions cut 4 bases from V and 7 bases from J, with 16 bases between. CDR3 loop: CASSGPLGLIGELFF. CDR3 nucleotides: TGTGCCAGCAGTGGACCCCTCGGGCTAATCGGGGAGCTGTTTTTT.

The chain couples TRBV14 to TRBJ2-1; weak D call: TRBD1 (5 bases). Germline-derived CDR1 and CDR2 are SGHDN and FVKESK. The V end was cut by 4 bases, the J end by 7 bases, with 17 bases between. This CDR3 is 15 amino acids long. The CDR3 coding sequence is TGTGCCAGCAGCCCAAGGTATGGGTACAGGAATGAGCAGTTCTTC. It translates to CASSPRYGYRNEQFF.

The chain recombines TRBV7-2 with TRBJ2-2, with a tentative D call TRBD1 (6 bases). CDR3 size: 15 residues. The germline gives CDR1 SGHTA, CDR2 FQGNSA. The germline V and J ends were trimmed by 2 bases and 3 bases, with 10 bases remaining between them. Written as DNA, the CDR3 is TGTGCCAGCAGCTTACTCAGGGGTGACACCGGGGAGCTGTTTTTT. As protein: CASSLLRGDTGELFF.

V is TRBV30 and J is TRBJ1-2, with a weak D call TRBD1 (5 bases). Germline CDR1 is GTSNPN and CDR2 is SVGIG (reference sequence). V lost 2 bases and J lost 4, with 17 bases in between. The CDR3 consists of 15 residues. The CDR3 here is CAWSPDPLGVYGYTF. CDR3 bases: TGTGCCTGGAGTCCGGACCCGCTGGGGGTCTATGGCTACACCTTC.

This clone was seen a handful of times. The CDR3 is CASSPTGSTVLTF. Here the CDR3 DNA reads TGTGCCAGCAGCCCAACCGGGAGCACCGTCCTGACTTTC. The chain employs TRBV7-9 and TRBJ2-6; possibly TRBD2 for D (6 bases). The CDR3 totals 13 residues. Trimming removed 5 bases at V and 12 bases at J, with 14 bases between. Germline lookup yields CDR1 SEHNR and CDR2 FQNEAQ (reference sequence). The entire variable domain, with the rest obtained from reference TRBV7-9 and TRBJ2-6, is as follows: DTGVSQNPRHKITKRGQNVTFRCDPISEHNRLYWYRQTLGQGPEFLTYFQNEAQLEKSRLLSDRFSAERPKGSFSTLEIQRTEQGDSAMYLCASSPTGSTVLTFGAGSRLTVL.

In this sample, this clone turned up once. The gene calls are TRBV4-1 and TRBJ2-5; 9 bases line up with TRBD2. The end of the DNA aligns better with TRBJ2-7, so the J call may be wrong. This CDR3 contains 16 residues. Germline-derived CDR1 and CDR2 are MGHRA and YSYEKL. The CDR3 sequence: CASSQQVAGAGHEQYF. CDR3 coding DNA: TGCGCCAGCAGCCAGCAGGTAGCGGGAGCCGGCCACGAGCAGTACTTC.

The chain recombines TRBV10-1 with TRBJ1-5; D is undetermined. Germline CDR1 and CDR2: WNHNN and SYGVQD (reference sequence). This CDR3 spans 20 amino acids. Trimming took 4 bases from V and 0 from J, leaving 25 bases between them. CDR3 residues: CASSGAHGRAAYYSNQPQHF. In nucleotides, the CDR3 is TGCGCCAGCAGTGGGGCACACGGACGCGCTGCCTATTATAGCAATCAGCCCCAGCATTTT.

The V call is TRBV5-1, the J call TRBJ2-1; 11 bases are a match to TRBD2. Trimming removed 4 bases from V and 10 bases from J; junction bases left unmatched: 13. CDR1 is SGHRS and CDR2 is YFSETQ in the germline V gene. This CDR3 has 16 amino acids. CDR3: CASSPGTSGGWGEQFF. CDR3 nucleotide sequence: TGCGCCAGCAGCCCCGGGACTAGCGGAGGGTGGGGGGAGCAGTTCTTC.

A word on this clone: A much larger clone sits a single nucleotide away, making a read error possible. The sample contains more than one DNA sequence encoding this CDR3. J is TRBJ2-1 and V is TRBV9; 9 bases align to TRBD2. This CDR3 is built from 15 residues. V lost 0 bases to trimming and J lost 7 bases; unmatched junction nucleotides: 5. Germline V gives CDR1 SGDLS, CDR2 YYNGEE. CDR3 residues: CASSVEGGRGNEQFF. CDR3 bases: TGTGCCAGCAGCGTAGAAGGCGGGAGGGGTAATGAGCAGTTCTTC.

This clone was detected once. V and J are TRBV2 and TRBJ1-5; 9 bases fit TRBD1. Germline CDR1 is SNHLY and CDR2 is FYNNEI. With 6 bases clipped from V and 6 bases from J, the junction kept 9 bases outside the gene matches. This CDR3 region has 15 residues. The CDR3 DNA reads TGTGCCAGCAGAACACCGGGACAGGGTGGTCAGCCCCAGCATTTT. This gives the protein CASRTPGQGGQPQHF.

As concerns this clone: Distinct nucleotide sequences in the sample also encode this CDR3. The rearrangement links TRBV7-2 to TRBJ2-5; D ambiguous. The CDR3 loop spans 15 amino acids. The germline gives CDR1 SGHTA, CDR2 FQGNSA. With 1 base removed from V and 2 bases from J, the gap between germline ends came to 11 bases. CDR3 sequence reads: CASSLGGRQQETQYF. The CDR3 DNA is TGTGCCAGCAGCTTAGGGGGTAGGCAGCAAGAGACCCAGTACTTC.

This chain joins TRBV19 and TRBJ2-1; D ambiguous. This CDR3 region has 15 residues. Germline V lookup: CDR1 LNHDA, CDR2 SQIVND (reference sequence). Between the trimmed V and J ends, which lost 1 base and 3 bases, there was a span of 10 bases. CDR3 residues: CASSIVYPLYNEQFF. DNA of the CDR3: TGTGCCAGTAGTATAGTCTACCCGCTCTACAATGAGCAGTTCTTC.

The chain carries TRBV5-4 and TRBJ1-3; D call uncertain. The CDR3 covers 14 residues. The germline V gene has CDR1 SGHNT and CDR2 YYREEE (reference sequence). V was trimmed by 1 base and J by 2 bases, leaving 7 bases between them. Here the CDR3 DNA reads TGTGCCAGCAGCTTGTGGGAACCTGGAAACACCATATATTTT. Translated, it gives CASSLWEPGNTIYF.

This chain links TRBV5-1 with TRBJ1-1; D possibly corresponds to TRBD1 (5 bases). Per the germline V gene, CDR1 is SGHRS and CDR2 is YFSETQ. Trimming pared 2 bases from V and 0 bases from J, leaving 11 bases between. The CDR3 runs to 15 residues. CDR3 sequence: CASSFQGTMNTEAFF. The DNA of the CDR3 is TGCGCCAGCAGCTTCCAGGGAACAATGAACACTGAAGCTTTCTTT.

The rearrangement joins TRBV4-1 to TRBJ2-7, with a weak D call TRBD1 (6 bases). Germline V CDR1 and CDR2: MGHRA, YSYEKL. CDR3 length equals 15 residues. Between the trimmed V and J ends, which lost 5 bases and 2 bases, there was a span of 16 bases. The CDR3 protein is CASSYGQTGTYEQYF. The CDR3 DNA reads TGCGCCAGCAGCTATGGACAGACGGGCACCTACGAGCAGTACTTC.

This chain uses TRBV6-6 with TRBJ1-1; TRBD1 matches at 7 bases. Germline V CDR1 and CDR2: MNHNY, SVGAGI (reference sequence). V dropped 2 bases and J dropped 3; count of bases not matched to a gene: 3. This CDR3 is 14 amino acids long. The CDR3 sequence: CASSYPDRYTEAFF. CDR3 DNA sequence: TGTGCCAGCAGTTACCCGGACAGGTACACTGAAGCTTTCTTT.

The chain combines TRBV7-2 with TRBJ2-3; unclear D gene. In germline, CDR1 is SGHTA, CDR2 FQGNSA. The ends were cut back, 2 bases at V and 0 bases at J, with 6 bases in the middle. The CDR3 consists of 14 residues. CDR3: CASSLLPSTDTQYF. The CDR3 nucleotides are TGTGCCAGCAGCTTACTCCCGAGCACAGATACGCAGTATTTT.

This sequence joins TRBV5-1 and TRBJ2-7, with 14 nucleotides matching TRBD2. The CDR3 consists of 16 residues. V lost 4 bases and J lost 7; bases outside the gene matches: 10. The germline CDR1 and CDR2 sequences are SGHRS and YFSETQ. CDR3 loop: CASSRGLAGDKGEQYF. CDR3 DNA: TGCGCCAGCAGCAGGGGACTAGCGGGAGATAAGGGGGAGCAGTACTTC.

This chain uses TRBV2 with TRBJ1-1; D is perhaps TRBD1 (6 bases). The ends were cut back, 8 bases at V and 1 base at J, with 20 bases in the middle. Germline V gene sequence: CDR1 SNHLY, CDR2 FYNNEI. The CDR3 length is 16 residues. In DNA, the CDR3 is TGTGCCAGCGGGGGGCTTCCGGGACGCAGGAACACTGAAGCTTTCTTT. Its translation is CASGGLPGRRNTEAFF.

The rearrangement uses TRBV14 and TRBJ2-2; D gene unclear. Trimming stripped 1 base from V and 10 bases from J, with 7 bases between. The CDR3 is 12 amino acids. Germline lookup yields CDR1 SGHDN and CDR2 FVKESK. The CDR3 DNA reads as TGTGCCAGCAGCCAAGTCAGAGAGGAGCTGTTTTTT. Its translation is CASSQVREELFF.

The V gene is TRBV30, the J gene TRBJ2-3; no reliable D call. The CDR3 consists of 11 residues. Germline V gene data show CDR1 as GTSNPN and CDR2 as SVGIG (reference sequence). The V and J ends lost 2 bases and 2 bases respectively, with 2 bases between them. CDR3 nucleotides: TGTGCCTGGAGTAACACAGATACGCAGTATTTT. Translating it yields CAWSNTDTQYF.

V and J are TRBV5-1 and TRBJ2-3; 10 nucleotides agree with TRBD2. J was trimmed by 4 bases and V by 4 bases; bases with no gene match: 3. Germline assignment: CDR1 SGHRS and CDR2 YFSETQ. The CDR3 sequence is 14 residues long. The DNA for the CDR3 is TGCGCCAGCAGCCGAACTAGCGGGGCAGATACGCAGTATTTT. It encodes CASSRTSGADTQYF.